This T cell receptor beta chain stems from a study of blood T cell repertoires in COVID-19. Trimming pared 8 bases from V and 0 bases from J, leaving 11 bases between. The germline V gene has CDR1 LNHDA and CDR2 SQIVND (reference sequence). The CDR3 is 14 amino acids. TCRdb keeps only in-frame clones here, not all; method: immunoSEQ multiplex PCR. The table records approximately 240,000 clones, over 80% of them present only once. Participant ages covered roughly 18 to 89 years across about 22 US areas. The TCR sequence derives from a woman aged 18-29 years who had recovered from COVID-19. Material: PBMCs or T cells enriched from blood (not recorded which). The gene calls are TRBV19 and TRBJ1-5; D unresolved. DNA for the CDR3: TGTGCCAGTGCGGGTCAGCATAGCAATCAGCCCCAGCATTTT. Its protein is CASAGQHSNQPQHF. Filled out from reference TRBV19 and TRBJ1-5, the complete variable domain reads DGGITQSPKYLFRKEGQNVTLSCEQNLNHDAMYWYRQDPGQGLRLIYYSQIVNDFQKGDIAEGYSVSREKKESFPLTVTSAQKNPTAFYLCASAGQHSNQPQHFGDGTRLSIL.